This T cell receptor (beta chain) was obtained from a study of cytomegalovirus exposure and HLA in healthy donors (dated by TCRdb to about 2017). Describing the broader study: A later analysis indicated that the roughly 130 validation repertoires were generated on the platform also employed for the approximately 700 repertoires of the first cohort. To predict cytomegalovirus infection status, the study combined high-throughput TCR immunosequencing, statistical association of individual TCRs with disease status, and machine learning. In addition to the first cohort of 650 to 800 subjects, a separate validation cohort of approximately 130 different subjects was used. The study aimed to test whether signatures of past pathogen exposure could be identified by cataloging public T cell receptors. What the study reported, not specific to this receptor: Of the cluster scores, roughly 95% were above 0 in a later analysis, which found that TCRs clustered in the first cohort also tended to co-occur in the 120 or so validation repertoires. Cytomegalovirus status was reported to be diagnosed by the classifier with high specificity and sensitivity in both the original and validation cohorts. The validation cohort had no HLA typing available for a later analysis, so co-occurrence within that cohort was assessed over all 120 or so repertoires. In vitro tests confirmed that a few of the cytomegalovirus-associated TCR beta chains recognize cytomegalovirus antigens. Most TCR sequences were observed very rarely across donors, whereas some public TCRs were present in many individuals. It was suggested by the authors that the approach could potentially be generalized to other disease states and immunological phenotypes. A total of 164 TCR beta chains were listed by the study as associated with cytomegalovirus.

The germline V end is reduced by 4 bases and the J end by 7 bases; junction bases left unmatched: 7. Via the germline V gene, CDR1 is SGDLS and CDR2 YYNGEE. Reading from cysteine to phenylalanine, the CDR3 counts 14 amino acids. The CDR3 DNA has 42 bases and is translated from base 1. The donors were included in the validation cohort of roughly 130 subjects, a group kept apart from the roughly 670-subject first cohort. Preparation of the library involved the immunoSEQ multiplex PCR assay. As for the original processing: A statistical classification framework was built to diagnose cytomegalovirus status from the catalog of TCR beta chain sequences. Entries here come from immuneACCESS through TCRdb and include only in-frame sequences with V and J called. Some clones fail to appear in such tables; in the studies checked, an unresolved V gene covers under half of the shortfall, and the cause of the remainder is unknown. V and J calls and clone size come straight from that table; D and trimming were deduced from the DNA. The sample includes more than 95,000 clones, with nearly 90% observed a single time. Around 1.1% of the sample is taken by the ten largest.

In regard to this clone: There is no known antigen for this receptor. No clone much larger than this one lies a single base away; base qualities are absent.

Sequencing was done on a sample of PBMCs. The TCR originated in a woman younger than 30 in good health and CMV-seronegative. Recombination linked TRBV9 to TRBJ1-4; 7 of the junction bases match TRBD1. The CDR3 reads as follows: CASSRTGNGEKLFF. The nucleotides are TGTGCCAGCAGCCGGACAGGAAATGGTGAAAAACTGTTTTTT.